The entry below gives a single TCR beta chain sequence along with its context. The antigen is unknown. The CDR3 sequence is 13 residues long. Germline CDR1 reads SEHNR; CDR2 reads FQNEAQ (reference sequence). Trimming took off 6 bases at V and 5 bases at J, with 12 bases between the two ends. 5'RACE template switching produced TCR cDNA carrying a universal primer site and UMIs. TCRdb independently ran MiXCR on the 5' RACE reads; one entry per CDR3 protein. The sample holds about 68,000 distinct CDR3 sequences, just over 6.5% seen once. This entry belongs to a study of T cells after yellow fever vaccination. Study conclusions and caveats: Only a minor proportion of clonotypes was detected across both CD4 and CD8 compartments. One caveat is that FACS-sorted repertoires could contain abundant clonotypes contaminating from the bulk population.

The chain recombines TRBV7-9 with TRBJ2-3; D may be TRBD1 (6 bases). The source material was CD8+ T cells sorted from PBMCs, sampled about 49 days after the first yellow fever vaccination. The receptor comes from a man aged 18 to 29 who received the YFV17D yellow fever vaccine. The CDR3 DNA sequence: TGTGCCAGCAGGACAGGAACCCGAGATACGCAGTATTTT. Protein product: CASRTGTRDTQYF.